These 6 T cell receptor beta chains share one sample of origin, sequenced in a study of tumor-infiltrating lymphocytes in primary liver carcinoma. Germline DNA was also extracted, and blood RNA was taken from unsorted whole blood. cDNA specific to TCR beta was made from about 550 ng of total RNA, with a constant-region primer employed for priming. What produced the TCR beta libraries was three nested multiplex PCR rounds using slightly modified ARM-PCR. Both of the initial two PCR rounds ran for approximately 11 cycles and employed TRBV1-TRBV30 forward primers alongside a C-beta reverse primer. TCRdb itself ran the multiplex PCR reads through MiXCR, one entry per CDR3 protein. There are approximately 330,000 distinct CDR3 sequences in the sample; about two thirds occur only once, and 5.5% to 7% lies in the top ten. Sequencing input: peripheral blood. The receptor source for this set is a man between 35 and 55 years old with primary liver carcinoma and hepatitis B virus infection.

Turning to this clonotype: An end of the junction differs from the germline gene, which may be a read error. V usage is TRBV11-2 and J usage is TRBJ2-1, with 11 bases that match TRBD2. This CDR3 has 16 residues. Germline-derived CDR1 and CDR2 are SGHAT and FQNNGV. The CDR3 sequence: CPSSFSGRASYNEQFF. The CDR3 DNA reads TGTCCCAGCAGCTTTAGCGGGAGGGCCTCATACAATGAGCAGTTCTTC.

V and J are TRBV7-9 and TRBJ2-2; D might be TRBD2 (5 bases). The CDR3 contains 18 residues. From germline, CDR1 is SEHNR and CDR2 FQNEAQ (reference sequence). Trimming removed 3 bases at V and 0 bases at J, with 17 bases between. CDR3 region: CASSFPFSAGANTGELFF. The CDR3 region has the DNA TGTGCCAGCAGCTTCCCTTTCTCGGCGGGCGCGAACACCGGGGAGCTGTTTTTT. Based on the CDR3 plus reference TRBV7-9 and TRBJ2-2, the full variable domain is DTGVSQNPRHKITKRGQNVTFRCDPISEHNRLYWYRQTLGQGPEFLTYFQNEAQLEKSRLLSDRFSAERPKGSFSTLEIQRTEQGDSAMYLCASSFPFSAGANTGELFFGEGSRLTVL.

CDR3 loop: CASSPTVNYEQYF. Here the CDR3 DNA reads TGTGCCAGCAGCCCGACGGTGAACTACGAGCAGTACTTC. This rearrangement joins TRBV5-6 to TRBJ2-7, with D uncertain. Germline CDR1 reads SGHDT; CDR2 reads YYEEEE. The CDR3 loop spans 13 amino acids. V lost 4 bases to trimming and J lost 3 bases, with 11 bases between them.

As to this clonotype: One junction end disagrees with the germline gene, perhaps due to a read error. V and J are TRBV6-2 or TRBV6-3 and TRBJ2-3, with D tentatively TRBD2 (6 bases). Looked up from germline, CDR1 is MNHEY and CDR2 is SVGEGT. The CDR3 covers 16 residues. CDR3 loop: CASSYRRGGNTDAQYF. In nucleotides, the CDR3 is TGTGCCAGCAGTTACCGCCGGGGCGGGAACACAGATGCGCAGTATTTT.

This clonotype was recorded at least ten times. This chain joins TRBV6-2 or TRBV6-3 and TRBJ1-1; 8 nucleotides align to TRBD1. The germline V gene has CDR1 MNHEY and CDR2 SVGEGT. V shed 8 bases and J 0 bases; nucleotides not matched to a gene: 2. The CDR3 has 13 residues. The CDR3 is CASSTGVNTEAFF. The CDR3 bases are TGTGCCAGCTCGACAGGGGTGAACACTGAAGCTTTCTTT.

This clonotype was detected only a few times. The chain employs TRBV5-1 and TRBJ2-3, with no clear D. Germline CDR1 is SGHRS and CDR2 is YFSETQ. The CDR3 loop spans 14 amino acids. The V and J ends lost 2 bases and 1 base respectively, with 8 bases between them. The CDR3, as DNA: TGCGCCAGCAGCTTTTCAATTGGCACAGATACGCAGTATTTT. Its protein product is CASSFSIGTDTQYF.